One sample yielded the 13 T cell receptor beta chains listed below, sequenced in a study of response to subunit inactivated influenza vaccine. MiXCR, run by TCRdb on the RT-PCR reads, gives a single entry per CDR3 protein. The sample holds hundreds of thousands of distinct CDR3 sequences, 14% seen once. Material: PBMCs from blood, obtained about 14 days before vaccination. The source is a man aged 45-65 years who received an inactivated influenza vaccine.

The V and J genes are TRBV11-2 and TRBJ2-1; 7 bases line up with TRBD2. V dropped 4 bases and J dropped 4; count of bases not matched to a gene: 7. Germline CDR1 SGHAT, CDR2 FQNNGV. The CDR3 is 15 residues long. CDR3 bases: TGTGCCAGCAGCTCCTGGGGACTAAGGTACAATGAGCAGTTCTTC. This translates into CASSSWGLRYNEQFF.

This clonotype was recorded once. The chain employs TRBV29-1 and TRBJ2-7, with D unresolved. The CDR3 length is 15 residues. Germline V lookup: CDR1 SQVTM, CDR2 ANQGSEA. V lost 0 bases and J 0 bases, leaving 12 bases between the germline ends. The CDR3 DNA reads as TGCAGCGTTGAAGATTTGGGAAGTGGCTCCTACGAGCAGTACTTC. This encodes CSVEDLGSGSYEQYF.

In its sample, this clonotype was seen a few times. This chain links TRBV12-3 or TRBV12-4 with TRBJ1-2, with unresolved D. V dropped 6 bases and J dropped 4 bases, with 6 bases sitting between them. The CDR3 has 11 residues. The chain's CDR3 is CASSPAYGYTF. The CDR3 nucleotides are TGTGCCAGCAGCCCCGCCTATGGCTACACCTTC.

This clonotype appeared a few times. This chain joins TRBV6-1 and TRBJ2-1; 8 nucleotides agree with TRBD1. Germline V gene sequence: CDR1 MNHNS, CDR2 SASEGT. V shed 11 bases and J 7 bases; nucleotides not matched to a gene: 10. The CDR3 length is 13 residues. This CDR3 is CAGSGQGKNEQFF. The CDR3 DNA reads as TGTGCCGGATCCGGACAGGGTAAAAATGAGCAGTTCTTC.

This clonotype was counted only a few times. The genes are TRBV2 and TRBJ1-2; D unresolved. Looked up from germline, CDR1 is SNHLY and CDR2 is FYNNEI. The CDR3 spans 13 residues. Trimming took off 6 bases at V and 4 bases at J, with 12 bases between the two ends. The CDR3 here is CASSATTAYGYTF. The CDR3 DNA reads TGTGCCAGCAGCGCGACCACAGCCTATGGCTACACCTTC.

The sample holds many counts of this clonotype. CDR3 residues: CASSSGSERVNTEAFF. For the CDR3, the DNA is TGTGCCAGCTCATCGGGGTCTGAGAGGGTGAACACTGAAGCTTTCTTT. The V gene is TRBV3-1, the J gene TRBJ1-1; D is uncertain. This CDR3 has 16 residues. The V end was cut by 8 bases, the J end by 0 bases, with 19 bases between. CDR1 LGHDT and CDR2 YNNKEL come from the germline V gene (reference sequence).

Concerning this clonotype itself: One end of the junction is discordant with germline, which a read error may explain. This chain connects TRBV2 to TRBJ1-2; the match to TRBD1 covers 7 bases. This CDR3 has 13 residues. Germline V gene data show CDR1 as SNHLY and CDR2 as FYNNEI. The CDR3 region is CASSEIKVKGAAF. The CDR3 bases are TGTGCCAGCAGTGAAATTAAAGTTAAGGGGGCCGCCTTC.

The chain joins TRBV15 to TRBJ2-2; D gene uncertain. Deletions cut 0 bases from V and 4 bases from J, with 9 bases between. CDR3 length equals 15 residues. Germline CDR1 and CDR2: LNHNV and YYDKDF (reference sequence). The CDR3 protein is CATSRDRFATGELFF. DNA for the CDR3: TGTGCCACCAGCAGAGATAGGTTTGCCACCGGGGAGCTGTTTTTT.

The chain is built from TRBV18 and TRBJ2-1; D unresolved. V lost 2 bases and J lost 8, with 7 bases in between. This CDR3 region has 12 residues. CDR1 and CDR2 (germline): KGHSH, LQKENI. CDR3 residues: CASSPELYEQFF. The CDR3 nucleotides are TGTGCCAGCTCACCAGAGCTGTATGAGCAGTTCTTC.

This clonotype was counted many times. The rearrangement links TRBV5-1 to TRBJ2-7; D gene ambiguous. This CDR3 has 13 residues. From germline, CDR1 is SGHRS and CDR2 YFSETQ. V lost 0 bases, J lost 2 bases, and 6 bases lay in between. CDR3 region: CASSLEVAYEQYF. CDR3 bases: TGCGCCAGCAGCTTGGAGGTCGCCTACGAGCAGTACTTC.

The rearrangement uses TRBV7-7 and TRBJ2-1; 9 bases line up with TRBD2. Unmatched junction bases numbered 5, after V lost 2 bases and J lost 0 bases. From germline, CDR1 is SSHAT and CDR2 FNYEAQ (reference sequence). This CDR3 region has 17 residues. CDR3 sequence: CASSLRPLAGSYNEQFF. CDR3 nucleotide sequence: TGTGCCAGCAGCTTACGGCCACTAGCGGGCTCCTACAATGAGCAGTTCTTC. The variable domain in full, completed from reference TRBV7-7 and TRBJ2-1, reads GAGVSQSPRYKVTKRGQDVTLRCDPISSHATLYWYQQALGQGPEFLTYFNYEAQPDKSGLPSDRFSAERPEGSISTLTIQRTEQRDSAMYRCASSLRPLAGSYNEQFFGPGTRLTVL.

The CDR3 here is CSVEETGWLGYTF. The CDR3 nucleotides read TGCAGCGTTGAAGAGACAGGGTGGTTAGGCTACACCTTC. The chain recombines TRBV29-1 with TRBJ1-2, with 7 bases matching TRBD1. Germline trimming cut 0 bases from V and 8 bases from J; bases unmatched to any gene: 6. The germline V gene encodes CDR1 SQVTM and CDR2 ANQGSEA. The CDR3 loop spans 13 amino acids.

This clonotype has more than one count but fewer than ten. The chain recombines TRBV7-2 with TRBJ2-1; 8 nucleotides align to TRBD2. In germline, CDR1 is SGHTA, CDR2 FQGNSA. Trimming at V came to 3 bases and at J to 11 bases, leaving 3 bases not matched to a gene. The CDR3 length is 12 residues. This CDR3 is CASSFVAGKQFF. CDR3 nucleotides: TGTGCCAGCAGCTTTGTAGCGGGGAAGCAGTTCTTC.